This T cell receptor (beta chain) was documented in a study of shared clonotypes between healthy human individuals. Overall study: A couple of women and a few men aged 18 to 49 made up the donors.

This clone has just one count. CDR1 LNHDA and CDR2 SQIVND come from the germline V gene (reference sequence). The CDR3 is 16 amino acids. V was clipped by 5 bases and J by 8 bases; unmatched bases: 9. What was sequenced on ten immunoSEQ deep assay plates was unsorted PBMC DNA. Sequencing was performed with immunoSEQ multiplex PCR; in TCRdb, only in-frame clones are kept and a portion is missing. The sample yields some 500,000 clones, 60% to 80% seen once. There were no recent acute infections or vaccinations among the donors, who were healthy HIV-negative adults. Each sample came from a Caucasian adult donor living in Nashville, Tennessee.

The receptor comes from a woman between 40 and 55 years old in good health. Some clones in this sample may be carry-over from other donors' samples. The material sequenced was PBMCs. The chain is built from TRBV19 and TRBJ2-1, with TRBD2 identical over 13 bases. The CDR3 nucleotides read TGTGCCAGTAGTTTAACTAGCGGGAGGGCCTCCGATGAGCAGTTCTTC. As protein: CASSLTSGRASDEQFF.